The 5 T cell receptor beta chains in this list originate from one sample, sequenced in a study of cytotoxic CD8 clonotypes in ibrutinib-treated CLL. Assay: immunoSEQ multiplex PCR; the TCRdb copy retains only in-frame clones and omits some. The profile shows 150,000 to 250,000 clones, around three quarters of them singletons. The material was PBMCs, obtained after 24 months of ibrutinib treatment. All receptors derive from a human donor with chronic lymphocytic leukemia.

J is TRBJ2-1 and V is TRBV14, with D possibly being TRBD1 (5 bases). CDR1 SGHDN and CDR2 FVKESK come from the germline V gene. The CDR3 spans 13 residues. Trimming took off 3 bases at V and 8 bases at J, with 11 bases between the two ends. In DNA, the CDR3 is TGTGCCAGCAGCCACTCGTGGGGCGATGAGCAGTTCTTC. Translated: CASSHSWGDEQFF.

The rearrangement joins TRBV6-4 to TRBJ2-1; 10 nucleotides line up with TRBD2. V trimming: 2 bases; J trimming: 7 bases; junction bases outside the gene matches: 5. Germline V gives CDR1 MRHNA, CDR2 SNTAGT. The CDR3 is 15 amino acids. CDR3 region: CASSDGLAGVNEQFF. CDR3 bases: TGTGCCAGCAGTGACGGGCTAGCGGGAGTAAATGAGCAGTTCTTC.

This clone turned up a few times. This chain links TRBV7-2 with TRBJ2-3; TRBD2 agrees at 12 bases. CDR1 SGHTA and CDR2 FQGNSA come from the germline V gene. The CDR3 is made up of 15 amino acids. V shed 1 base and J 5 bases; nucleotides not matched to a gene: 1. The CDR3 DNA follows: TGTGCCAGCAGCTTAGAACTAGCGGGAGGAGATACGCAGTATTTT. This gives the protein CASSLELAGGDTQYF.

The V gene is TRBV15, the J gene TRBJ2-1; 11 bases are a match to TRBD2. The CDR3 is 18 amino acids. V was pared by 0 bases and J by 4 bases, with 8 bases of the junction left unmatched. The germline V gene encodes CDR1 LNHNV and CDR2 YYDKDF (reference sequence). CDR3 in amino acids: CATSRDPTGTSGYNEQFF. DNA for the CDR3: TGTGCCACCAGCAGAGATCCGACCGGGACTAGCGGATACAATGAGCAGTTCTTC. Combining the CDR3 with reference TRBV15 and TRBJ2-1 gives the whole variable domain DAMVIQNPRYQVTQFGKPVTLSCSQTLNHNVMYWYQQKSSQAPKLLFHYYDKDFNNEADTPDNFQSRRPNTSFCFLDIRSPGLGDTAMYLCATSRDPTGTSGYNEQFFGPGTRLTVL.

V and J are TRBV2 and TRBJ2-3, with TRBD2 as a possible D gene (7 bases). The germline V gene has CDR1 SNHLY and CDR2 FYNNEI. The CDR3 is made up of 15 amino acids. The ends were cut back, 5 bases at V and 3 bases at J, with 15 bases in the middle. In DNA form, the CDR3 reads TGTGCCAGCAGTAGTGAGGGGGGGACGACAGATACGCAGTATTTT. Its translation: CASSSEGGTTDTQYF.